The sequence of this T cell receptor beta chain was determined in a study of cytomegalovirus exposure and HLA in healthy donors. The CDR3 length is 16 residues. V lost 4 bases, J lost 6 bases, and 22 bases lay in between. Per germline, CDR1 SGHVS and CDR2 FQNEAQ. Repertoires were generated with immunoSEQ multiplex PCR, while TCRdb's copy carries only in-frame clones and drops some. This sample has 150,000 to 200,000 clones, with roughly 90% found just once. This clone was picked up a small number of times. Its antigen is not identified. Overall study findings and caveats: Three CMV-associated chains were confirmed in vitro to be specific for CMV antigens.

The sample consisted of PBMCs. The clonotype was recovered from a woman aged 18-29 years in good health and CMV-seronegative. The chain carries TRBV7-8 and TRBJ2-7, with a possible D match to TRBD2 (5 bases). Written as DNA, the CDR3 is TGTGCCAGCAGCTCAAGGCTCACTAGAGGGATTGGCGAGCAGTACTTC. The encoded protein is CASSSRLTRGIGEQYF.